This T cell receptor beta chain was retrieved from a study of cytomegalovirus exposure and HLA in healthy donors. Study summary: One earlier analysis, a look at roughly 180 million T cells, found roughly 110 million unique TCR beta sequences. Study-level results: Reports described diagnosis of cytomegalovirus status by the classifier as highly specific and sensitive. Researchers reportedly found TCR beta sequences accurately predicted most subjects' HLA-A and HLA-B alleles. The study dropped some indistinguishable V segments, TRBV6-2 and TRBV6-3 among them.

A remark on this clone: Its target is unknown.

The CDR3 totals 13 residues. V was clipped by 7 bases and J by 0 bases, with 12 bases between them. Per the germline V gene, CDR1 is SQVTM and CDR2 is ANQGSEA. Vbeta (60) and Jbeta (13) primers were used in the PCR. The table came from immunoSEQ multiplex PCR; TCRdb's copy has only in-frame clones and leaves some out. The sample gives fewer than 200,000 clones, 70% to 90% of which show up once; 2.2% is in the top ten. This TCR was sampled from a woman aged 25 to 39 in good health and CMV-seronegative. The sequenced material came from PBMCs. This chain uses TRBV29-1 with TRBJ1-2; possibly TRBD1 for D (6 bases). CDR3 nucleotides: TGCAGCGCGACGACAGGTACTAACTATGGCTACACCTTC. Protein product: CSATTGTNYGYTF. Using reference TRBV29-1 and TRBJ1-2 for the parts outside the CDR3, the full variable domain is SAVISQKPSRDICQRGTSLTIQCQVDSQVTMMFWYRQQPGQSLTLIATANQGSEATYESGFVIDKFPISRPNLTFSTLTVSNMSPEDSSIYLCSATTGTNYGYTFGSGTRLTVV.